This paragraph reports one T cell receptor beta chain. Germline CDR1 reads SGHTA; CDR2 reads FQGNSA. The CDR3 spans 16 residues. With V trimmed by 1 base and J by 6 bases, 8 bases remained unmatched. This entry is derived from a study of blood T cell repertoires in COVID-19. Study in general: COVID-19 samples, acute and convalescent, were from the United States, Italy and Spain. From T cells, B-cell-depleted T cells, or PBMCs came the material, which was cDNA or gDNA.

As handled by the study authors: Reference gene primer amplification in the assay estimated nucleated cell counts. TCRdb's table, derived via immunoSEQ multiplex PCR, lists solely in-frame clones and lacks some. Clonal size and the V and J genes are those of that table, whereas D and trimming came from the DNA. This table has under 80,000 clones, roughly 86% appearing once. The chain employs TRBV7-2 and TRBJ2-1; 8 bases are shared with TRBD2. Specimen: peripheral blood. The TCR sequence derives from a man between 70 and 80 years old with active COVID-19. In DNA, the CDR3 is TGTGCCAGCAGCTTAGTCAAGGGACTAGGGGCCAATGAGCAGTTCTTC. This sequence encodes CASSLVKGLGANEQFF.